The 13 T cell receptor beta chains listed next were all sequenced from one sample in a study of beta chain features in type 1 diabetes. The antigens of these receptors remain unknown. Study-level results: Moderate but significant shortening of TCRB CDR3s was recorded in all four CD4+ subsets from Type 1 diabetes patients.

Expressed TCRB transcripts were sequenced because the entire RNA isolate underwent reverse transcription. TCRdb's copy holds only in-frame clones and misses some; the assay was immunoSEQ multiplex PCR. Here the sample spans approximately 730,000 clones, around an eighth being singletons. Material: naive CD4+ T cells from blood. Receptors were obtained from a man aged 18 to 30 with type 1 diabetes.

The chain is built from TRBV19 and TRBJ2-1, with D perhaps matching TRBD1 or TRBD2 (5 bases each). V lost 3 bases and J 4 bases, leaving 13 bases between the germline ends. This CDR3 has 15 residues. From germline, CDR1 is LNHDA and CDR2 SQIVND (reference sequence). CDR3 amino acids: CASSIGEGSYNEQFF. CDR3 coding DNA: TGTGCCAGTAGTATTGGCGAGGGGAGTTACAATGAGCAGTTCTTC.

This clone was counted only a few times. The chain recombines TRBV27 with TRBJ2-2; D gene uncertain. Germline V gene data show CDR1 as MNHEY and CDR2 as SMNVEV (reference sequence). The CDR3 is 14 residues long. V lost 6 bases, J lost 5 bases, and 13 bases lay in between. The DNA for the CDR3 is TGTGCCAGCAGCCCCACCGGCCGGACCGGGGAGCTGTTTTTT. As protein: CASSPTGRTGELFF.

The gene calls are TRBV30 and TRBJ2-5; the D is unclear. V lost 3 bases and J 4 bases, leaving 9 bases between the germline ends. Germline V gene data show CDR1 as GTSNPN and CDR2 as SVGIG (reference sequence). The CDR3 runs 12 residues. Here the CDR3 reads CAWRAEPETQYF. The CDR3 coding sequence is TGTGCCTGGAGGGCGGAGCCAGAGACCCAGTACTTC.

This sequence joins TRBV4-1 and TRBJ2-6, with D perhaps TRBD1 (5 bases). Per germline, CDR1 MGHRA and CDR2 YSYEKL. This CDR3 is 16 amino acids long. Trimming took 4 bases from V and 8 from J, leaving 18 bases between them. CDR3: CASSRPIAGRSNVLTF. The CDR3 bases are TGCGCCAGCAGCCGTCCGATCGCAGGGCGGTCCAACGTCCTGACTTTC.

Written as DNA, the CDR3 is TGCGCCAGCAGCTCCCGGGGGGTTACTGAAGCTTTCTTT. Its protein product is CASSSRGVTEAFF. The rearrangement links TRBV5-1 to TRBJ1-1; possibly TRBD1 for D (5 bases). Germline V CDR1 and CDR2: SGHRS, YFSETQ. Trimming removed 3 bases from V and 5 bases from J, with 11 bases in between. CDR3 length equals 13 residues.

The sample holds a few counts of this clone. This chain links TRBV11-2 with TRBJ2-1; D is unresolved. The germline gives CDR1 SGHAT, CDR2 FQNNGV. Trimming removed 6 bases from V and 7 bases from J, with 10 bases in between. The CDR3 is made up of 12 amino acids. DNA for the CDR3: TGTGCCAGCAGTCCACTTACGAATGAGCAGTTCTTC. Its protein product is CASSPLTNEQFF. Complete variable domain (other parts from reference TRBV11-2 and TRBJ2-1): EAGVAQSPRYKIIEKRQSVAFWCNPISGHATLYWYQQILGQGPKLLIQFQNNGVVDDSQLPKDRFSAERLKGVDSTLKIQPAKLEDSAVYLCASSPLTNEQFFGPGTRLTVL.

This clone showed up just a few times. The V gene is TRBV7-9, the J gene TRBJ2-1; D gene unclear. The CDR3 contains 14 residues. V gave up 4 bases and J gave up 8 bases, with 15 bases separating them. Germline CDR1 and CDR2: SEHNR and FQNEAQ (reference sequence). CDR3 amino acids: CASSSQKLEYEQFF. For the CDR3, the DNA is TGTGCCAGCAGCTCCCAAAAGCTAGAGTATGAGCAGTTCTTC.

This clone was seen more than once but under ten times. As DNA, the CDR3 is TGCAGCGTGGGTGGGACAGGGAATGAGCAGTTCTTC. This gives the protein CSVGGTGNEQFF. The gene calls are TRBV29-1 and TRBJ2-1; 9 nucleotides line up with TRBD1. This CDR3 spans 12 amino acids. Losses at the gene ends were 6 bases for V and 7 bases for J; bases not matched to a gene: 4. CDR1 SQVTM and CDR2 ANQGSEA come from the germline V gene.

The chain uses TRBV28 and TRBJ1-2; D unresolved. Trimming left V 8 bases short and J 4 bases short, with 14 bases between. The CDR3 covers 13 residues. Germline CDR1 MDHEN, CDR2 SYDVKM. The DNA of the CDR3 is TGTGCCAGCCGATTCAGTCATTTCTATGGCTACACCTTC. Its translation is CASRFSHFYGYTF.

The chain links TRBV5-6 to TRBJ1-2, with no clear D. The CDR3 consists of 13 residues. Germline-derived CDR1 and CDR2 are SGHDT and YYEEEE. V dropped 1 base and J dropped 2 bases, with 6 bases sitting between them. This CDR3 reads CASSLIGNYGYTF. The CDR3, as DNA: TGTGCCAGCAGCTTGATAGGAAACTATGGCTACACCTTC. Full variable domain (remainder filled in from reference TRBV5-6 and TRBJ1-2): DAGVTQSPTHLIKTRGQQVTLRCSPKSGHDTVSWYQQALGQGPQFIFQYYEEEERQRGNFPDRFSGHQFPNYSSELNVNALLLGDSALYLCASSLIGNYGYTFGSGTRLTVV.

This chain joins TRBV13 and TRBJ2-7; D ambiguous. V lost 0 bases, J lost 2 bases, and 11 bases lay in between. In germline, CDR1 is PRHDT, CDR2 FYEKMQ (reference sequence). CDR3 size: 15 residues. The CDR3 DNA is TGTGCCAGCAGCTTAGGGGCAGTGCTGACCTACGAGCAGTACTTC. This sequence encodes CASSLGAVLTYEQYF.

This clone was seen a few times. The gene calls are TRBV11-2 and TRBJ2-1; D not certain. Germline loops: CDR1 SGHAT, CDR2 FQNNGV. Trimming removed 1 base from V and 5 bases from J, with 6 bases in between. The CDR3 is 13 residues long. DNA of the CDR3: TGTGCCAGCAGCTTAGGCTACCACAATGAGCAGTTCTTC. This encodes CASSLGYHNEQFF. Drawing the rest from reference TRBV11-2 and TRBJ2-1, the complete variable domain is EAGVAQSPRYKIIEKRQSVAFWCNPISGHATLYWYQQILGQGPKLLIQFQNNGVVDDSQLPKDRFSAERLKGVDSTLKIQPAKLEDSAVYLCASSLGYHNEQFFGPGTRLTVL.

This chain's CDR3 is CASSLNGGPYGYTF. The CDR3 DNA sequence: TGTGCCAGCAGCTTAAATGGGGGTCCCTATGGCTACACCTTC. The V call is TRBV7-3, the J call TRBJ1-2, with a weak D call TRBD1 (5 bases). CDR1 is SGHTA, CDR2 FQGTGA, per germline. Trimming took off 1 base at V and 4 bases at J, with 10 bases between the two ends. This CDR3 has 14 amino acids.